The rows below give T cell receptor beta chains drawn from one sample of a study of shared clonotypes between healthy human individuals. Repertoires were generated with immunoSEQ multiplex PCR, while TCRdb's copy carries only in-frame clones and drops some. The repertoire holds some 2.1 million clones, around 93% seen once, with approximately 1.6% in the top ten. The sample comprised naive CD8+ T cells from PBMCs. The receptor set was obtained from a young man in good health. Some clones in this sample may be carry-over from other donors' samples. Each CDR3 is given with its conserved first and last residue. A D gene is named only where the DNA matches it firmly. The size of a clone is reported for some rows only, either as once, few or many, or as a class for expanded clones.

d_gene	v_gene	abundance	j_gene	CDR3aa	CDR3nt
.	TRBV6-5	.	TRBJ2-7	CASSYGAGTYEQYF	TGTGCCAGCAGTTACGGGGCAGGAACCTACGAGCAGTACTTC
.	TRBV5-1	.	TRBJ1-1	CASSQEPLSMNTEAFF	TGCGCCAGCAGTCAAGAGCCGTTAAGTATGAACACTGAAGCTTTCTTT
.	TRBV28	.	TRBJ1-1	CASSLRYEAFF	TGTGCCAGCAGTCTCCGATATGAAGCTTTCTTT
TRBD1	TRBV4-1	.	TRBJ2-7	CASSQGREGTGAYEQYF	TGCGCCAGCAGCCAAGGACGGGAAGGGACAGGGGCCTACGAGCAGTACTTC
.	TRBV10-3	few	TRBJ2-2	CAISWDTANTGELFF	TGTGCCATCAGCTGGGACACCGCGAACACCGGGGAGCTGTTTTTT
.	TRBV15	.	TRBJ1-4	CATNPGGFNEKLFF	TGTGCCACCAACCCGGGGGGATTTAATGAAAAACTGTTTTTT
.	TRBV27	.	TRBJ2-7	CASSFFPGPYEQYF	TGTGCCAGCAGTTTTTTCCCCGGGCCCTACGAGCAGTACTTC
.	TRBV10-3	.	TRBJ1-2	CAISESSRDFDGYTF	TGTGCCATCAGTGAGTCTTCGAGGGACTTTGATGGCTACACCTTC
.	TRBV30	.	TRBJ2-1	CAWRGTYNEQFF	TGTGCCTGGAGGGGGACGTACAATGAGCAGTTCTTC
.	TRBV7-9	.	TRBJ1-5	CASSLGARWDQPQHF	TGTGCCAGCAGCTTAGGTGCCCGGTGGGATCAGCCCCAGCATTTT
TRBD2	TRBV10-3	.	TRBJ2-1	CAIGAGANNEQFF	TGTGCCATCGGTGCGGGAGCCAACAATGAGCAGTTCTTC
TRBD1	TRBV19	.	TRBJ2-1	CASSIALGQGRQQFF	TGTGCCAGTAGTATAGCCCTGGGACAGGGTAGACAGCAGTTCTTC
.	TRBV9	.	TRBJ2-2	CASSALGQLNTGELFF	TGTGCCAGCAGCGCCCTGGGGCAGCTGAACACCGGGGAGCTGTTTTTT
TRBD1	TRBV7-2	.	TRBJ2-7	CASREGQGGYEQYF	TGTGCCAGCAGGGAGGGACAGGGTGGATACGAGCAGTACTTC
.	TRBV7-6	.	TRBJ2-7	CASSLGGGEQYF	TGTGCCAGCAGCTTAGGAGGGGGCGAGCAGTACTTC
.	TRBV28	.	TRBJ2-4	CASRGYKNIQYF	TGTGCCAGCAGGGGATACAAAAACATTCAGTACTTC
.	TRBV9	.	TRBJ2-5	CASSGGAAQETQYF	TGTGCCAGCAGCGGGGGGGCAGCACAAGAGACCCAGTACTTC
.	TRBV11-2	.	TRBJ2-7	CASSLGGSPGYEQYF	TGTGCCAGCAGCTTAGGCGGTTCCCCAGGGTACGAGCAGTACTTC
TRBD1	TRBV5-4	.	TRBJ1-6	CASSPDRGAMPLHF	TGTGCCAGCAGCCCGGACAGGGGGGCCATGCCCCTCCACTTT
TRBD1	TRBV28	.	TRBJ1-1	CASRRPGTGILTAFF	TGTGCCAGCAGGCGACCTGGGACAGGGATCTTAACGGCTTTCTTT
TRBD1	TRBV28	.	TRBJ1-2	CASGRPGTGNGYTF	TGTGCCAGCGGTCGTCCCGGGACAGGGAACGGCTACACCTTC
.	TRBV10-3	.	TRBJ2-2	CAIRPEPGELFF	TGTGCCATCAGGCCGGAACCCGGGGAGCTGTTTTTT
.	TRBV10-3	.	TRBJ1-2	CAIRQETYGYTF	TGTGCCATCAGACAGGAGACCTATGGCTACACCTTC
.	TRBV10-3	.	TRBJ2-1	CAITISPPNEQFF	TGTGCCATCACAATTAGCCCTCCAAATGAGCAGTTCTTC
.	TRBV2	.	TRBJ1-4	CASNNRLTTNEKLFF	TGTGCCAGCAACAACCGGCTTACAACTAATGAAAAACTGTTTTTT
.	TRBV7-9	.	TRBJ2-7	CASSTTWTVSYEQYF	TGTGCCAGCAGTACGACATGGACCGTTTCCTACGAGCAGTACTTC
.	TRBV2	.	TRBJ2-1	CASRTGGYQGNEQFF	TGTGCCAGCAGGACCGGAGGGTACCAGGGCAATGAGCAGTTCTTC
.	TRBV11-2	.	TRBJ2-5	CASSLVGGQETQYF	TGTGCCAGCAGCTTGGTAGGGGGACAAGAGACCCAGTACTTC
.	TRBV5-4	.	TRBJ1-2	CASSLERDGGFYGYTF	TGTGCCAGCAGCTTGGAGCGGGACGGAGGGTTCTATGGCTACACCTTC
TRBD2	TRBV27	.	TRBJ2-7	CASSLGGTLAEQYF	TGTGCCAGCAGTTTGGGGGGGACCCTCGCCGAGCAGTACTTC
.	TRBV5-6	once	TRBJ2-3	CASSGSTSGSDTQYF	TGTGCCAGCAGCGGTAGCACCTCAGGGTCAGATACGCAGTATTTT
TRBD2	TRBV11-1	.	TRBJ2-2	CASSLASQREGELFF	TGTGCCAGCAGCTTAGCGTCCCAGCGGGAAGGGGAGCTGTTTTTT
.	TRBV7-3	.	TRBJ2-1	CASSLNGGEILASYNEQFF	TGTGCCAGCAGCTTAAATGGAGGGGAGATACTCGCGTCCTACAATGAGCAGTTCTTC
TRBD2	TRBV27	.	TRBJ2-1	CASSLLAGVWDEQFF	TGTGCCAGCAGTTTATTGGCGGGAGTTTGGGATGAGCAGTTCTTC
TRBD1	TRBV11-2	.	TRBJ2-3	CASSWTGIGPDTQYF	TGTGCCAGCAGCTGGACAGGGATTGGCCCAGATACGCAGTATTTT
.	TRBV30	.	TRBJ1-2	CAWSLDRNYGYTF	TGTGCCTGGAGTCTCGACAGGAACTATGGCTACACCTTC
TRBD1	TRBV19	few	TRBJ1-4	CASTMTGGSMNLFF	TGTGCCAGTACCATGACAGGGGGCAGTATGAATCTGTTTTTT
TRBD1	TRBV19	.	TRBJ1-1	CASEDRMNTEAFF	TGTGCCAGTGAGGACAGGATGAACACTGAAGCTTTCTTT
TRBD1	TRBV4-3	.	TRBJ2-7	CASSPGTGGSWEQYF	TGCGCCAGCAGCCCCGGGACAGGCGGGTCGTGGGAGCAGTACTTC
TRBD2	TRBV11-1	once	TRBJ2-5	CASRQREREETQYF	TGTGCCAGCAGACAGCGGGAGAGAGAAGAGACCCAGTACTTC
.	TRBV6-1	once	TRBJ1-1	CAISLTGRGTEAFF	TGTGCCATCTCTTTAACAGGGCGAGGAACTGAAGCTTTCTTT
.	TRBV2	.	TRBJ2-7	CASSSDSFYEQYF	TGTGCCAGCAGTTCCGACAGCTTCTACGAGCAGTACTTC
.	TRBV6-5	.	TRBJ1-2	CASSPLTANSYGYTF	TGTGCCAGCAGCCCACTTACAGCGAATAGCTATGGCTACACCTTC
TRBD2	TRBV15	.	TRBJ2-1	CATSQVAGRYNEQFF	TGTGCCACCAGCCAGGTAGCGGGACGGTACAATGAGCAGTTCTTC
.	TRBV5-6	.	TRBJ2-2	CASSLLGAEGELFF	TGTGCCAGCAGCTTGCTGGGGGCGGAGGGGGAGCTGTTTTTT
.	TRBV19	.	TRBJ1-2	CASSISAEVYGYTF	TGTGCCAGTAGTATTAGTGCAGAAGTCTATGGCTACACCTTC
.	TRBV27	.	TRBJ2-1	CASSQWTGTKNNEQFF	TGTGCCAGCAGTCAGTGGACAGGGACTAAGAACAATGAGCAGTTCTTC
.	TRBV28	.	TRBJ2-3	CASSLFSLQGGTDTQYF	TGTGCCAGCAGTTTATTTTCTCTCCAAGGGGGTACAGATACGCAGTATTTT
.	TRBV2	.	TRBJ2-1	CAHGANGHEQFF	TGTGCCCACGGGGCTAATGGCCATGAGCAGTTCTTC